The text below deals with one T cell receptor (beta chain). Its antigen remains unidentified. TCRdb ran MiXCR on the reads and lists one entry per CDR3 protein. The table lists 200,000 to 250,000 distinct CDR3 sequences, about 40% of them singletons, with approximately 60% in the top ten. This entry comes from a study of T cell repertoires in cytomegalovirus infection. Overall study: CMV epitopes, recently identified HLA-C-restricted and well-studied HLA-B-restricted, were used.

Losses at the gene ends were 5 bases for V and 0 bases for J; bases not matched to a gene: 3. The CDR3 contains 16 residues. Germline V gene lookup returns CDR1 DFQATT and CDR2 SNEGSKA (reference sequence). Material: CD8+ T cells from cultured PBMCs, obtained from culture after CMV antigen stimulation. This TCR was recovered from a human donor in good health (CMV status not recorded). Some clones in this sample may be carry-over from other donors' samples. The rearrangement joins TRBV20-1 to TRBJ2-2; 13 bases are shared with TRBD2. The CDR3 sequence is CSASGLAGANTGELFF. DNA of the CDR3: TGCAGTGCTTCCGGACTAGCGGGAGCGAACACCGGGGAGCTGTTTTTT.